Shown below are 23 T cell receptor beta chains from a single sample sequenced in a study of cytomegalovirus exposure and HLA in healthy donors. PCR employed 60 Vbeta and 13 Jbeta primers. Assay: immunoSEQ multiplex PCR; the TCRdb copy retains only in-frame clones and omits some. The table records under 200,000 clones, about 75% of them present only once. Sequenced sample: PBMCs. These TCRs come from a man over 45 in good health and CMV-seropositive.

This chain links TRBV18 with TRBJ2-7; D gene unclear. V was clipped by 5 bases and J by 5 bases, with 10 bases between them. Germline V lookup: CDR1 KGHSH, CDR2 LQKENI. The CDR3 is 12 amino acids. Written as DNA, the CDR3 is TGTGCCAGCTCATTAAACAGAGACGAGCAGTACGTC. Translated, it gives CASSLNRDEQYV.

The chain joins TRBV6-1 to TRBJ2-5; the match to TRBD1 covers 7 bases. Germline assignment: CDR1 MNHNS and CDR2 SASEGT. This CDR3 has 13 amino acids. J was trimmed by 2 bases and V by 7 bases; bases with no gene match: 4. In nucleotides, the CDR3 is TGTGCCAGCACCCGGGACAGACAAGAGACCCAGTACTTC. Protein: CASTRDRQETQYF.

This rearrangement joins TRBV10-3 to TRBJ1-2; 10 bases line up with TRBD1. J was trimmed by 4 bases and V by 2 bases; bases with no gene match: 7. Germline CDR1 and CDR2: ENHRY and SYGVKD. This CDR3 spans 16 amino acids. CDR3 DNA: TGTGCCATCAGTGAGGGATGGACAGGGGGAGGCTATGGCTACACCTTC. Protein: CAISEGWTGGGYGYTF.

The V and J genes are TRBV25-1 and TRBJ2-3, with TRBD2 identical over 8 bases. Germline loops: CDR1 MGHDK, CDR2 SYGVNS. The junction had 5 bases not matched to a gene; V was cut back by 6 bases and J by 3 bases. CDR3 size: 14 residues. The DNA for the CDR3 is TGTGCCAGCAGATCGGGGGGGGCAACAGATACGCAGTATTTT. Encoded protein: CASRSGGATDTQYF.

Comments on this clone: A junction end diverges from the germline sequence, so it may reflect a read error. This chain joins TRBV7-8 and TRBJ2-6, with 10 bases fitting TRBD1. The CDR3 runs 20 residues. Germline assignment: CDR1 SGHVS and CDR2 FQNEAQ. This CDR3 reads CASSLRQGATLNSGANVLAF. CDR3 bases: TGTGCCAGCAGCTTAAGACAGGGGGCGACCTTAAACTCTGGGGCCAACGTCCTGGCTTTC.

This sequence joins TRBV9 and TRBJ1-6; 8 nucleotides align to TRBD1. The CDR3 totals 16 residues. CDR1 is SGDLS and CDR2 is YYNGEE in the germline V gene. V dropped 4 bases and J dropped 7; count of bases not matched to a gene: 10. CDR3 sequence (DNA): TGTGCCAGCAGCTTAGGGGGGACAGGTCCCAATTCACCCCTCCACTTT. Amino acid sequence: CASSLGGTGPNSPLHF. Complete variable domain (other parts from reference TRBV9 and TRBJ1-6): DSGVTQTPKHLITATGQRVTLRCSPRSGDLSVYWYQQSLDQGLQFLIQYYNGEERAKGNILERFSAQQFPDLHSELNLSSLELGDSALYFCASSLGGTGPNSPLHFGNGTRLTVT.

The count of this clone is one. This chain uses TRBV4-1 with TRBJ1-6; D unclear. The germline CDR1 and CDR2 sequences are MGHRA and YSYEKL. This CDR3 is built from 15 residues. V was pared by 4 bases and J by 0 bases, with 7 bases between. The chain's CDR3 is CASSLGSSYNSPLHF. The CDR3 DNA reads TGCGCCAGCAGCCTCGGGAGCTCCTATAATTCACCCCTCCACTTT.

This chain connects TRBV6-5 to TRBJ2-7; 7 bases agree with TRBD1. The germline gives CDR1 MNHEY, CDR2 SVGAGI. This CDR3 is built from 14 residues. J lost 4 bases, V lost 7 bases, and 10 bases had no gene match. The CDR3 nucleotides are TGTGCCAGCACTCCTCCGGGACAGCGTTACGAGCAGTACTTC. Translating it yields CASTPPGQRYEQYF.

V and J are TRBV28 and TRBJ2-7, with 10 bases aligning to TRBD2. Germline assignment: CDR1 MDHEN and CDR2 SYDVKM. Trimming removed 6 bases from V and 2 bases from J; junction bases left unmatched: 1. The CDR3 is 13 amino acids. CDR3 in DNA: TGTGCCAGCAGCCTAGCGGGGGCCTACGAGCAGTACGTC. It specifies CASSLAGAYEQYV.

The CDR3 coding sequence is TGTGCCAGTAGGCGCACAGGGGATAAGCCCCAGCATTTT. This sequence encodes CASRRTGDKPQHF. The chain carries TRBV19 and TRBJ1-5; 7 positions agree with TRBD1. Trimming removed 6 bases from V and 8 bases from J; junction bases left unmatched: 7. CDR3 size: 13 residues. Germline V gene sequence: CDR1 LNHDA, CDR2 SQIVND (reference sequence).

J is TRBJ1-5 and V is TRBV28; D call uncertain. CDR1 MDHEN and CDR2 SYDVKM come from the germline V gene. Between the trimmed V and J ends, which lost 6 bases and 7 bases, there was a span of 13 bases. This CDR3 is 13 amino acids long. The CDR3 region is CASSYLPPQPQHF. In DNA, the CDR3 is TGTGCCAGCAGCTACCTACCGCCGCAGCCCCAGCATTTT.

This chain uses TRBV4-1 with TRBJ2-1; 7 bases line up with TRBD2. With 1 base clipped from V and 7 bases from J, the junction kept 7 bases outside the gene matches. CDR3 size: 15 residues. In germline, CDR1 is MGHRA, CDR2 YSYEKL. The CDR3 DNA reads as TGCGCCAGCAGCCAAGTCGCGGGGGTCATTAATGAGCAGTTCTTC. Protein product: CASSQVAGVINEQFF.

J is TRBJ2-3 and V is TRBV5-1; D is unresolved. The V gene lost 0 bases and the J gene lost 0 bases, with 11 bases spanning the gap. Germline assignment: CDR1 SGHRS and CDR2 YFSETQ. The CDR3 contains 16 residues. The CDR3 bases are TGCGCCAGCAGCTTGGGGGCTCGGAAGAGCACAGATACGCAGTATTTT. As protein: CASSLGARKSTDTQYF.

The chain employs TRBV2 and TRBJ2-5; D remains ambiguous. V shed 7 bases and J shed 2 bases, with 2 bases lying between them. Per germline, CDR1 SNHLY and CDR2 FYNNEI. CDR3 length: 10 residues. In DNA form, the CDR3 reads TGTGCCAGCACTCAAGAGACCCAGTACTTC. Its protein is CASTQETQYF.

Notes on this clone: The sample contains more than one DNA sequence encoding this CDR3. The V call is TRBV5-1, the J call TRBJ2-2; D is unresolved. Trimming removed 1 base at V and 1 base at J, with 5 bases between. Germline CDR1 reads SGHRS; CDR2 reads YFSETQ. CDR3 length: 14 amino acids. The CDR3 DNA reads TGCGCCAGCAGCTTGTCCAGGAACACCGGGGAGCTGTTTTTT. It translates to CASSLSRNTGELFF.

This chain connects TRBV27 to TRBJ2-2; weak D call: TRBD1 (6 bases). In germline, CDR1 is MNHEY, CDR2 SMNVEV (reference sequence). Trimming removed 2 bases from V and 5 bases from J, with 12 bases in between. The CDR3 has 15 amino acids. The CDR3 nucleotides are TGTGCCAGCAGTTTAGCAGGGGAATCAACCGGGGAGCTGTTTTTT. Translated, it gives CASSLAGESTGELFF.

V is TRBV9 and J is TRBJ1-6; 9 nucleotides align to TRBD1. This CDR3 is 17 amino acids long. The germline gives CDR1 SGDLS, CDR2 YYNGEE. The trim removed 3 bases at V and 4 bases at J, leaving 8 bases unmatched. CDR3 sequence: CASSGDRGGSYNSPLHF. The CDR3 nucleotides read TGTGCCAGCAGCGGTGACAGGGGGGGTTCTTATAATTCACCCCTCCACTTT.

A remark on this clone: The same CDR3 is also encoded by other DNA sequences in this sample. This chain connects TRBV9 to TRBJ2-7, with D uncertain. The CDR3 consists of 13 residues. V gave up 0 bases and J gave up 1 base, with 5 bases separating them. The germline V gene has CDR1 SGDLS and CDR2 YYNGEE. CDR3 sequence reads: CASSVGSSYEQYF. The CDR3 DNA is TGTGCCAGCAGCGTAGGGAGTTCCTACGAGCAGTACTTC.

The genes are TRBV11-2 and TRBJ2-7; D is unclear. Trimming pared 5 bases from V and 7 bases from J, leaving 6 bases between. In germline, CDR1 is SGHAT, CDR2 FQNNGV. The CDR3 runs 10 residues. Here the CDR3 reads CASSQVEQYF. DNA of the CDR3: TGTGCCAGCAGCCAGGTAGAGCAGTACTTC.

CDR3 in amino acids: CASTLDRGRVGTEAFF. In DNA, the CDR3 is TGTGCCAGCACTCTAGACAGGGGGCGCGTAGGCACTGAAGCTTTCTTT. The V gene is TRBV28, the J gene TRBJ1-1; TRBD1 aligns across 10 bases. The trim removed 7 bases at V and 4 bases at J, leaving 12 bases unmatched. Germline V gene sequence: CDR1 MDHEN, CDR2 SYDVKM. The CDR3 length is 16 residues.

This clone was picked up one time. V and J are TRBV2 and TRBJ1-1, with D maybe TRBD1 (6 bases). Germline loops: CDR1 SNHLY, CDR2 FYNNEI. V lost 7 bases, J lost 3 bases, and 12 bases lay in between. This CDR3 has 13 amino acids. CDR3 residues: CASNGQSYTEAFF. Here the CDR3 DNA reads TGTGCCAGCAATGGACAGAGCTACACTGAAGCTTTCTTT.

The rearrangement links TRBV29-1 to TRBJ2-5; 10 bases align to TRBD2. J gave up 2 bases and V 4 bases, and 7 bases lay outside the gene matches. Germline CDR1 reads SQVTM; CDR2 reads ANQGSEA. CDR3 length: 15 residues. In DNA form, the CDR3 reads TGCAGCGTTGCGCGGACTAGCGGAACTCAAGAGACCCAGTACTTC. This sequence encodes CSVARTSGTQETQYF. Filled out from reference TRBV29-1 and TRBJ2-5, the complete variable domain reads SAVISQKPSRDICQRGTSLTIQCQVDSQVTMMFWYRQQPGQSLTLIATANQGSEATYESGFVIDKFPISRPNLTFSTLTVSNMSPEDSSIYLCSVARTSGTQETQYFGPGTRLLVL.

In this sample, this clone turned up a few times. This CDR3 is CASSSLSGEGKNIQYF. The CDR3, as DNA: TGTGCCAGCTCATCCTTGAGCGGGGAGGGCAAAAACATTCAGTACTTC. The chain is built from TRBV18 and TRBJ2-4; 7 bases fit TRBD2. This CDR3 comprises 16 residues. Germline V gene lookup returns CDR1 KGHSH and CDR2 LQKENI. The V segment lost 5 bases and the J segment 3 bases; nucleotides outside the gene matches: 10.